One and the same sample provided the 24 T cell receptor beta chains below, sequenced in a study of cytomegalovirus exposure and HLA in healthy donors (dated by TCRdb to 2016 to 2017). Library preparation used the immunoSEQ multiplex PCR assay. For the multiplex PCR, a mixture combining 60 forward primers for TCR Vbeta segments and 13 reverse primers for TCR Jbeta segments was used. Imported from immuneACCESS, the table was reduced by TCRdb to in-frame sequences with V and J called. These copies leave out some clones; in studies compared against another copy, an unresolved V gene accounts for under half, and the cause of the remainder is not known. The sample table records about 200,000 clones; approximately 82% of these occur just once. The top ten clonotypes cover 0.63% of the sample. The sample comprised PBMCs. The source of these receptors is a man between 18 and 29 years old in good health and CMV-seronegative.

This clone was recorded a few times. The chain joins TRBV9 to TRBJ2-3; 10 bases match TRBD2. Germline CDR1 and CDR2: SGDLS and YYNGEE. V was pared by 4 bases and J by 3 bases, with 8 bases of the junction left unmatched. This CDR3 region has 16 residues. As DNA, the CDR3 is TGTGCCAGCAGCTCCCTAGCGGGAGATCTAACAGATACGCAGTATTTT. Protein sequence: CASSSLAGDLTDTQYF.

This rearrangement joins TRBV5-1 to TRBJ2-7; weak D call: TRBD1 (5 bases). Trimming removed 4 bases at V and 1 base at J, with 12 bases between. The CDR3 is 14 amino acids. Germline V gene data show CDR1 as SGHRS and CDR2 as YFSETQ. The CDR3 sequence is CASSPRAGSYEQYF. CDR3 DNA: TGCGCCAGCAGCCCGCGAGCAGGGTCCTACGAGCAGTACTTC.

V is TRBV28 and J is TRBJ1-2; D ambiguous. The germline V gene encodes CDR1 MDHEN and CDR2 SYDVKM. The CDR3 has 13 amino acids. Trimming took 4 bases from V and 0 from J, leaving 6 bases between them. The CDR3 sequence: CASSSPTNYGYTF. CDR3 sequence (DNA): TGTGCCAGCAGTTCCCCCACTAACTATGGCTACACCTTC.

The DNA of the CDR3 is TGTGCCAGGCTTTACCCGGGACTAGCGGGAGGGATTGAGTCGGAGACCCAGTACTTC. Its protein is CARLYPGLAGGIESETQYF. V is TRBV9 and J is TRBJ2-5; 16 bases map to TRBD2. The trim removed 8 bases at V and 5 bases at J, leaving 18 bases unmatched. CDR1 is SGDLS and CDR2 is YYNGEE in the germline V gene. The CDR3 runs 19 residues.

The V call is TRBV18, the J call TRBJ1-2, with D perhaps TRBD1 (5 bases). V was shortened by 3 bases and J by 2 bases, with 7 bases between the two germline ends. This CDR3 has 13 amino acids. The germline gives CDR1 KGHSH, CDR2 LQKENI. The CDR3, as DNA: TGTGCCAGCTCACCGGGGCCAAACTATGGCTACACCTTC. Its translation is CASSPGPNYGYTF.

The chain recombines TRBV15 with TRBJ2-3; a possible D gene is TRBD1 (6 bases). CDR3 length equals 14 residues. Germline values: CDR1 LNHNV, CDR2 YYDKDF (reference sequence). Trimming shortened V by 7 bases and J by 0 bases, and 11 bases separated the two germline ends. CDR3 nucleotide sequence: TGTGCCACCAAGGGGGACGTGAGCACAGATACGCAGTATTTT. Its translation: CATKGDVSTDTQYF.

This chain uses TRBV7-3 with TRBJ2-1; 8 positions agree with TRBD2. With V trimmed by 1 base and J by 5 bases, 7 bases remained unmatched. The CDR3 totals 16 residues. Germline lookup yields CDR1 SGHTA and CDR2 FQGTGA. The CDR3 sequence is CASSLSHGRVNNEQFF. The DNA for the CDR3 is TGTGCCAGCAGCTTAAGTCACGGGAGGGTCAACAATGAGCAGTTCTTC.

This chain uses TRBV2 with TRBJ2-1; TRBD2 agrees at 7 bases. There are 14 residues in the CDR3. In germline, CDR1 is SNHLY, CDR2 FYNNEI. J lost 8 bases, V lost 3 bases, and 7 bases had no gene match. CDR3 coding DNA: TGTGCCAGCAGTGACTCGGGAGGAGCGTATGAGCAGTTCTTC. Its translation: CASSDSGGAYEQFF.

The DNA for the CDR3 is TGTGCCAGCAGCTTGGCCGGCTCCTACGAGCAGTACTTC. This gives the protein CASSLAGSYEQYF. This rearrangement joins TRBV5-4 to TRBJ2-7; D ambiguous. The CDR3 runs to 13 residues. Germline V gene data show CDR1 as SGHNT and CDR2 as YYREEE (reference sequence). Deletions cut 0 bases from V and 0 bases from J, with 4 bases between.

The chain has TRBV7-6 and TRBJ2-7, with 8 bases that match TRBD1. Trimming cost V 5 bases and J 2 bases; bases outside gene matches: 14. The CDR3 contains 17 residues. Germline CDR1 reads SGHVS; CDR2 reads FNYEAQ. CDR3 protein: CASSPRPSVQGAYEQYF. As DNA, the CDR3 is TGTGCCAGCAGCCCACGGCCCTCTGTACAGGGGGCCTACGAGCAGTACTTC.

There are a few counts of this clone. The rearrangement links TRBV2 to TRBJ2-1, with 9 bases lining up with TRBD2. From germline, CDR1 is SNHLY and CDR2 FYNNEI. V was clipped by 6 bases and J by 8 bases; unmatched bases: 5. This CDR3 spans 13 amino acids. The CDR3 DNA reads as TGTGCCAGCAGCGGGACTAGCTTCCATGAGCAGTTCTTC. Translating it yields CASSGTSFHEQFF.

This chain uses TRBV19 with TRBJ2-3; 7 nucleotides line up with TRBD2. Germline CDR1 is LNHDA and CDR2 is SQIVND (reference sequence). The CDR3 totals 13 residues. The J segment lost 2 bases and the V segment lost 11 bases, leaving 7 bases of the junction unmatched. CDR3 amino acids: CAPAGPYTDTQYF. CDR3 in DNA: TGTGCCCCAGCGGGACCGTACACAGATACGCAGTATTTT.

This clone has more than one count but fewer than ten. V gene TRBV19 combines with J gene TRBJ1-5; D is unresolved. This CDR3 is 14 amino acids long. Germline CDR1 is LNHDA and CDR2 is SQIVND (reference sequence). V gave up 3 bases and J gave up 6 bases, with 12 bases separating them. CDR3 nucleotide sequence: TGTGCCAGTAGTATGTCCCCCGTCGGTCAGCCCCAGCATTTT. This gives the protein CASSMSPVGQPQHF.

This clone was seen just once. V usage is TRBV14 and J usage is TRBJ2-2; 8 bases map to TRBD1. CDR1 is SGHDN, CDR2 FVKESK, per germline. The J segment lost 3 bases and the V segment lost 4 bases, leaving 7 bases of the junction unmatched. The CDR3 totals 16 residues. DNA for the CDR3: TGTGCCAGCAGCCCAGTCAGGACAGGGTACACCGGGGAGCTGTTTTTT. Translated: CASSPVRTGYTGELFF.

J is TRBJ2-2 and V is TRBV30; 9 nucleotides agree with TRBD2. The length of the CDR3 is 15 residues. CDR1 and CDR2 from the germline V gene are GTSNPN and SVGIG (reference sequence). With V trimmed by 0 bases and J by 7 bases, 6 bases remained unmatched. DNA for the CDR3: TGTGCCTGGAGTGTTGGTAGCGGGAGTAGCGGGGAGCTGTTTTTT. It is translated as CAWSVGSGSSGELFF.

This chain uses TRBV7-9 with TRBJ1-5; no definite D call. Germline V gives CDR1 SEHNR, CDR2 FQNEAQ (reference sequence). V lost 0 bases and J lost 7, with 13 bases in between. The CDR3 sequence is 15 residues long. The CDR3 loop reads CASSLASALGQPQHF. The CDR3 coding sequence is TGTGCCAGCAGCTTAGCCAGCGCATTAGGACAGCCCCAGCATTTT.

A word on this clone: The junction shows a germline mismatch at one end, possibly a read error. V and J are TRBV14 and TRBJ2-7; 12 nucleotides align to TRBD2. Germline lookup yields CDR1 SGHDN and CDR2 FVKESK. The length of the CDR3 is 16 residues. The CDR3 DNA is TGTGCCAGCAGCCTCACTCCTAGCGGGAGGGCATCCGAGCAGTACTTT. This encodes CASSLTPSGRASEQYF.

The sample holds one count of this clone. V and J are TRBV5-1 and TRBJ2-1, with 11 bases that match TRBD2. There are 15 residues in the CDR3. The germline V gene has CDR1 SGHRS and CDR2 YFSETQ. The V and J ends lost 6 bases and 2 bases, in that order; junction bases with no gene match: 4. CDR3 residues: CASTPLAGAYNEQFF. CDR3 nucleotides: TGCGCCAGCACCCCACTAGCGGGAGCCTACAATGAGCAGTTCTTC.

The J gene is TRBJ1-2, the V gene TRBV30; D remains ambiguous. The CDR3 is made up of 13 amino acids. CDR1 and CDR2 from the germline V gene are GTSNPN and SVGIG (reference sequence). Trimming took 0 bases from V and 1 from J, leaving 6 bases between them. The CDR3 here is CAWSVDNNYGYTF. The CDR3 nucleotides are TGTGCCTGGAGTGTCGACAATAACTATGGCTACACCTTC.

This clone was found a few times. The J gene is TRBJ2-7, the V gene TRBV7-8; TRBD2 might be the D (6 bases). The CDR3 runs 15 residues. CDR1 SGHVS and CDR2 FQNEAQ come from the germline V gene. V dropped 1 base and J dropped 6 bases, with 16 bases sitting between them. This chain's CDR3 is CASSLDLGGAREQYF. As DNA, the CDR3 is TGTGCCAGCAGCTTAGACCTAGGAGGGGCGCGCGAGCAGTACTTC.

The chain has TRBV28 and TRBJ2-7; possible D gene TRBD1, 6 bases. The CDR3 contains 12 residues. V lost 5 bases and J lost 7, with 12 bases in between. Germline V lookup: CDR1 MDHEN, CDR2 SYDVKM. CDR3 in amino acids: CASSETGYEQYF. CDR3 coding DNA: TGTGCCAGCAGTGAAACAGGGTATGAGCAGTACTTC.

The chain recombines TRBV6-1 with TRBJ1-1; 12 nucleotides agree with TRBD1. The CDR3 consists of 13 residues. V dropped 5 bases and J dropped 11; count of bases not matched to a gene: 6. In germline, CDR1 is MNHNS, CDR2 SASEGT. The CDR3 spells CASSSGTGGRAFF. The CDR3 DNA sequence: TGTGCCAGCAGTTCCGGGACAGGGGGCAGGGCTTTCTTT.

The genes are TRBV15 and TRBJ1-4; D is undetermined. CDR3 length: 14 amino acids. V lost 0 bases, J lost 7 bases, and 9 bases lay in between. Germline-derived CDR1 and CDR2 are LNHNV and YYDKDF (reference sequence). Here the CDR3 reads CATSRDRGFEKLFF. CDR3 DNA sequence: TGTGCCACCAGCAGAGATCGAGGGTTTGAAAAACTGTTTTTT. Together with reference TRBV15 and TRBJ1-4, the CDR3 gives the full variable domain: DAMVIQNPRYQVTQFGKPVTLSCSQTLNHNVMYWYQQKSSQAPKLLFHYYDKDFNNEADTPDNFQSRRPNTSFCFLDIRSPGLGDTAMYLCATSRDRGFEKLFFGSGTQLSVL.

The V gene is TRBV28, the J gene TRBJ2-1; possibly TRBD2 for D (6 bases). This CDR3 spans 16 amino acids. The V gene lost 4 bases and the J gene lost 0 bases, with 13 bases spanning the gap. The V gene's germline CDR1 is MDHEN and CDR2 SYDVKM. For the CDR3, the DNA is TGTGCCAGCAGTTCCGGGACTTCTAGCTCCTACAATGAGCAGTTCTTC. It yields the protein CASSSGTSSSYNEQFF.